Reported below is one T cell receptor (beta chain). Its antigen remains unidentified. Base-call qualities are not available, and no considerably larger clone is one nucleotide away. Per the germline V gene, SGHRS is the CDR1 and YFSETQ is the CDR2. Trimming leaves V shorter by 3 bases and J shorter by 6 bases, with the junction holding 8 bases beyond the gene matches. The CDR3 runs 14 residues from the cysteine to the phenylalanine. Of all the DNA, just the CDR3 is kept, 42 bases in frame from base 1. TCRbeta CDR3 regions were amplified from genomic DNA using the immunoSEQ Assay, a bias-controlled multiplex PCR. From the authors' description of their analysis: Within the assay, amplification of reference gene primers was used to estimate how many nucleated cells each sample contained. To quantify the absolute abundance of each unique TCRbeta CDR3 rearrangement, sequence reads were collapsed and filtered. For each sample, productive Simpson clonality was calculated as the square root of Simpson's diversity index across productive rearrangements. The immuneACCESS repertoire file appears here via TCRdb, limited to in-frame rearrangements. These files lack a portion of the clones; in checked studies, under half of the deficit traces to unresolved V genes, and the cause of the others is not known. D and trimming were read from the DNA, whereas the V and J calls and clone size are those reported in that table. The sample table holds under 250,000 clones, of which roughly nine tenths were seen once. The top ten clonotypes cover roughly 6% of the sample.

The sample originates from a study of blood T cell repertoires in COVID-19 (dated by TCRdb to the early 2020s). The study in broad terms: Collaborator samples came from the United States, Italy and Spain and covered acute and convalescent phases of COVID-19. A de-identified subject ID, COVID-19 status, age in years and sex were almost always included in the sample metadata. The prospective study material was composed of cDNA or gDNA derived from T cells, B-cell-depleted T cells, or PBMCs. Where available, HLA class I and class II types were obtained from metadata supplied by the sample provider rather than from assay-based typing. Deeply sampled blood TCRbeta repertoires from subjects exposed to, actively infected with, or recovered from COVID-19 were included in the dataset. A freely available public database, intended as a resource for researchers studying the immune response to SARS-CoV-2, is where the repertoires were released. Samples came from the ongoing ImmuneRACE study (first 160 participants) plus 1,254 subjects from 6 global collaborators. Paper-wide results and their limitations: The quantity of clinical and demographic metadata differed by source and by participant and was supplied without curation.

Another Seattle source contributed samples from volunteer blood donors who had recovered from COVID-19. The collaborating institutions used their own protocols to collect whole blood in K2EDTA tubes. For TCRbeta analysis, collaborator samples were shipped as frozen whole blood, as isolated PBMCs, or as DNA extracted from either sample type. Input material: peripheral blood. The TCR sequence derives from a man aged 60 to 69 who had recovered from COVID-19. The chain joins TRBV5-1 to TRBJ2-7; 8 central nucleotides agree with TRBD1. The CDR3 amino acid sequence is: CASSYGQGNGEQYF. The bases read TGCGCCAGCAGCTATGGACAGGGAAACGGCGAGCAGTACTTC.